The T cell receptor (beta chain) under discussion was sequenced for a study of early T cells in non-severe SARS-CoV-2 infection. Study-level information: Sequencing was performed on bulk RNA from unsorted whole blood, leaving chains unpaired. Findings and caveats of the study: Private and CD4 specificities were missed by VDJdb matching, which favored anti-spike CD8 responses.

The sample holds a few counts of this clonotype. Its target is unknown. The TCR library protocol attached unique molecular identifiers to the individual cDNA molecules. TCRdb fed the 5' RACE reads into MiXCR, producing one record per CDR3 protein. The sample carries tens of thousands of distinct CDR3 sequences, 12% to 15% recorded once. With 3 bases removed from V and 1 base from J, the gap between germline ends came to 18 bases. CDR3 length: 17 residues. CDR1 SEHNR and CDR2 FQNEAQ come from the germline V gene (reference sequence). This chain connects TRBV7-9 to TRBJ1-1; D is unresolved. This clonotype was sampled from an adult who was a healthcare worker with PCR-confirmed SARS-CoV-2 infection or an uninfected control (not recorded which). Source material: whole blood. The CDR3 reads CASSFPYSTPSNTEAFF. CDR3 sequence (DNA): TGTGCCAGCAGCTTCCCCTATAGTACGCCCTCGAACACTGAAGCTTTCTTT.